Shown below are 32 T cell receptor beta chains from a single sample sequenced in a study of cytomegalovirus exposure and HLA in healthy donors. Primers: 60 Vbeta forward and 13 Jbeta reverse. Profiling relied on immunoSEQ multiplex PCR, and the TCRdb table lists in-frame clones only, not all of them. The profile shows about 150,000 clones, roughly 79% of them singletons. Material for sequencing was PBMCs. Every receptor here comes from a male donor in good health and CMV-seronegative.

This chain joins TRBV7-2 and TRBJ1-2, with 9 bases matching TRBD1. J gave up 7 bases and V 5 bases, and 14 bases lay outside the gene matches. The CDR3 consists of 16 residues. Germline CDR1 and CDR2: SGHTA and FQGNSA. The CDR3 DNA sequence: TGTGCCAGCAGCCTTACATCTACCGGGACAGGGTTTGGCTACACCTTC. It codes for CASSLTSTGTGFGYTF.

The chain uses TRBV7-2 and TRBJ2-3, with no clear D. The CDR3 has 12 residues. Trimming took 5 bases from V and 7 from J, leaving 10 bases between them. CDR1 and CDR2 from the germline V gene are SGHTA and FQGNSA. CDR3 sequence: CASSPPINTQYF. The CDR3 nucleotides read TGTGCCAGCAGCCCCCCAATCAATACGCAGTATTTT.

CDR3 in amino acids: CASTLAGYPTNEKLFF. In DNA, the CDR3 is TGTGCCAGCACCCTTGCCGGGTATCCGACTAATGAAAAACTGTTTTTT. The chain employs TRBV6-6 and TRBJ1-4; no clear D. The V gene's germline CDR1 is MNHNY and CDR2 SVGAGI (reference sequence). The CDR3 extends over 16 amino acids. V lost 7 bases to trimming and J lost 2 bases, with 17 bases between them.

CDR3 residues: CASSRTQGTNEKLFF. The CDR3 nucleotides read TGCGCCAGCAGCAGGACACAGGGTACTAATGAAAAACTGTTTTTT. The V call is TRBV5-1, the J call TRBJ1-4, with D possibly being TRBD1 (6 bases). Deletions cut 4 bases from V and 2 bases from J, with 12 bases between. The germline CDR1 and CDR2 sequences are SGHRS and YFSETQ. The CDR3 loop spans 15 amino acids.

The CDR3 loop reads CASSLSTSWPKNIQYF. DNA for the CDR3: TGTGCCAGCAGCTTGTCGACTAGCTGGCCCAAAAACATTCAGTACTTC. The rearrangement joins TRBV5-6 to TRBJ2-4; 7 bases map to TRBD2. Trimming cost V 1 base and J 2 bases; bases outside gene matches: 6. There are 16 residues in the CDR3. Germline values: CDR1 SGHDT, CDR2 YYEEEE.

The chain couples TRBV30 to TRBJ2-1, with D possibly matching TRBD1 (6 bases). Germline V gene lookup returns CDR1 GTSNPN and CDR2 SVGIG (reference sequence). V lost 0 bases, J lost 0 bases, and 15 bases lay in between. This CDR3 spans 17 amino acids. Written as DNA, the CDR3 is TGTGCCTGGAGTGTACAGGGCCTCAGGAGCTCCTACAATGAGCAGTTCTTC. This gives the protein CAWSVQGLRSSYNEQFF.

The chain carries TRBV6-6 and TRBJ2-5, with D maybe TRBD1 (5 bases). TRBJ2-7 explains the end of the DNA better; the J call may be wrong. Germline V CDR1 and CDR2: MNHNY, SVGAGI (reference sequence). The CDR3 extends over 14 amino acids. The CDR3: CASRLIGAPYEQYF. In DNA, the CDR3 is TGTGCCAGCAGGCTTATAGGGGCCCCCTACGAGCAGTACTTC.

The chain employs TRBV6-6 and TRBJ1-2; 8 bases fit TRBD1. Germline trimming cut 2 bases from V and 3 bases from J; bases unmatched to any gene: 5. In germline, CDR1 is MNHNY, CDR2 SVGAGI (reference sequence). The CDR3 totals 15 residues. CDR3 loop: CASSYPQGADYGYTF. In DNA, the CDR3 is TGTGCCAGCAGTTACCCGCAGGGGGCAGACTATGGCTACACCTTC.

In this sample, this clone turned up a few times. This chain joins TRBV5-4 and TRBJ1-1; 7 bases are shared with TRBD1. Germline lookup yields CDR1 SGHNT and CDR2 YYREEE (reference sequence). The CDR3 consists of 13 residues. Trimming removed 10 bases from V and 3 bases from J; junction bases left unmatched: 9. In nucleotides, the CDR3 is TGTGCCGGGTTTACCCAGGGGGACACTGAAGCTTTCTTT. Translating it yields CAGFTQGDTEAFF. The full variable domain, rest sourced from reference TRBV5-4 and TRBJ1-1, is ETGVTQSPTHLIKTRGQQVTLRCSSQSGHNTVSWYQQALGQGPQFIFQYYREEENGRGNFPPRFSGLQFPNYSSELNVNALELDDSALYLCAGFTQGDTEAFFGQGTRLTVV.

With regard to this clone: The same CDR3 can be traced to other DNA sequences in this sample. The V and J genes are TRBV5-4 and TRBJ1-2; 8 bases map to TRBD1. The V and J ends lost 4 bases and 2 bases, in that order; junction bases with no gene match: 4. The CDR3 totals 14 residues. Germline loops: CDR1 SGHNT, CDR2 YYREEE (reference sequence). The CDR3 nucleotides are TGTGCCAGCAGCCCTGGACAGGGAAACTATGGCTACACCTTC. It yields the protein CASSPGQGNYGYTF. Variable domain in full (rest from reference TRBV5-4 and TRBJ1-2): ETGVTQSPTHLIKTRGQQVTLRCSSQSGHNTVSWYQQALGQGPQFIFQYYREEENGRGNFPPRFSGLQFPNYSSELNVNALELDDSALYLCASSPGQGNYGYTFGSGTRLTVV.

This clone was observed a few times. The chain joins TRBV4-3 to TRBJ2-3, with D perhaps matching TRBD2 (6 bases). The CDR3 has 17 residues. V dropped 0 bases and J dropped 1 base, with 14 bases sitting between them. CDR1 is LGHNA and CDR2 is YSLEER in the germline V gene. The CDR3 protein is CASSQDPAGRGTDTQYF. For the CDR3, the DNA is TGCGCCAGCAGCCAAGATCCGGCGGGGAGAGGCACAGATACGCAGTATTTT.

The chain employs TRBV11-3 and TRBJ2-7; 8 bases are shared with TRBD1. Unmatched junction bases numbered 8, after V lost 6 bases and J lost 4 bases. CDR1 and CDR2 from the germline V gene are SGHNT and YENEEA. This CDR3 contains 14 residues. CDR3 coding DNA: TGTGCCAGCAGGTCGACAGGGGTTTTGTACGAGCAGTACTTC. Residues: CASRSTGVLYEQYF.

The rearrangement joins TRBV7-6 to TRBJ2-7; 9 bases fit TRBD1. Germline CDR1 and CDR2: SGHVS and FNYEAQ. The CDR3 loop spans 14 amino acids. Trimming cost V 3 bases and J 4 bases; bases outside gene matches: 4. DNA of the CDR3: TGTGCCAGCAGCTTCGGGACAGGGCGGTACGAGCAGTACTTC. Encoded protein: CASSFGTGRYEQYF.

The chain is built from TRBV6-1 and TRBJ2-3, with 8 nucleotides matching TRBD1. Trimming removed 0 bases from V and 9 bases from J; junction bases left unmatched: 11. Per the germline V gene, CDR1 is MNHNS and CDR2 is SASEGT. The CDR3 runs 16 residues. The DNA for the CDR3 is TGTGCCAGCAGTGAAGCCCTGGGACAGGCCTATATGACGCAGTATTTT. This sequence encodes CASSEALGQAYMTQYF.

In its sample, this clone was seen once. The chain uses TRBV7-2 and TRBJ2-7; tentative D call: TRBD1 (6 bases). The CDR3 covers 13 residues. Trimming took 4 bases from V and 6 from J, leaving 13 bases between them. Germline V gene data show CDR1 as SGHTA and CDR2 as FQGNSA. The CDR3 loop is CASSSVQGIEQYF. The CDR3 nucleotides are TGTGCCAGCAGCTCCGTACAGGGAATCGAGCAGTACTTC.

The chain combines TRBV9 with TRBJ2-6; 8 nucleotides line up with TRBD1. Losses at the gene ends were 5 bases for V and 0 bases for J; bases not matched to a gene: 7. This CDR3 region has 17 residues. From germline, CDR1 is SGDLS and CDR2 YYNGEE. As DNA, the CDR3 is TGTGCCAGCAGTGCGTCAGGGGGCAACTCTGGGGCCAACGTCCTGACTTTC. This encodes CASSASGGNSGANVLTF.

This clone was counted only a few times. The chain has TRBV6-5 and TRBJ1-1; D possibly corresponds to TRBD1 (6 bases). V was shortened by 7 bases and J by 1 base, with 10 bases between the two germline ends. The CDR3 is 13 residues long. Germline V lookup: CDR1 MNHEY, CDR2 SVGAGI. The CDR3 spells CASTKTGNTEAFF. The CDR3 bases are TGTGCCAGCACTAAGACAGGGAACACTGAAGCTTTCTTT.

This chain links TRBV2 with TRBJ1-5; 9 nucleotides line up with TRBD1. J lost 2 bases, V lost 6 bases, and 5 bases had no gene match. This CDR3 has 15 residues. Germline CDR1 reads SNHLY; CDR2 reads FYNNEI. The CDR3 sequence is CASRGTGRRNQPQHF. CDR3 nucleotide sequence: TGTGCCAGCAGAGGGACAGGGCGTCGCAATCAGCCCCAGCATTTT.

The chain combines TRBV18 with TRBJ1-1; TRBD1 aligns across 8 bases. This CDR3 spans 15 amino acids. J lost 4 bases, V lost 2 bases, and 6 bases had no gene match. Germline V gene data show CDR1 as KGHSH and CDR2 as LQKENI. CDR3 amino acids: CASSPGQGGATEAFF. The CDR3 DNA sequence: TGTGCCAGCTCACCAGGACAGGGAGGCGCCACTGAAGCTTTCTTT.

J is TRBJ1-1 and V is TRBV6-5, with D possibly being TRBD1 (5 bases). This CDR3 has 14 residues. The V gene lost 2 bases and the J gene lost 3 bases, with 10 bases spanning the gap. The V gene's germline CDR1 is MNHEY and CDR2 SVGAGI. The CDR3 here is CASSYQGRDTEAFF. In nucleotides, the CDR3 is TGTGCCAGCAGTTACCAGGGTCGGGACACTGAAGCTTTCTTT.

The chain combines TRBV9 with TRBJ2-2, with D possibly matching TRBD2 (7 bases). Trimming removed 6 bases from V and 5 bases from J, with 20 bases in between. Germline CDR1 and CDR2: SGDLS and YYNGEE. There are 16 residues in the CDR3. This CDR3 reads CASTRGGGLETGELFF. The CDR3 DNA sequence: TGTGCCAGCACCCGAGGGGGGGGGCTTGAGACCGGGGAGCTGTTTTTT.

The chain carries TRBV4-1 and TRBJ1-2; D may be TRBD1 (6 bases). Germline V gene sequence: CDR1 MGHRA, CDR2 YSYEKL. This CDR3 is built from 16 residues. V was shortened by 0 bases and J by 3 bases, with 14 bases between the two germline ends. CDR3 coding DNA: TGCGCCAGCAGCCAAGATCGGGAGGGGGTTCACTATGGCTACACCTTC. Translation gives CASSQDREGVHYGYTF.

V and J are TRBV5-4 and TRBJ2-5; D is possibly TRBD2 (7 bases). V gave up 4 bases and J gave up 11 bases, with 27 bases separating them. This CDR3 contains 16 residues. The germline CDR1 and CDR2 sequences are SGHNT and YYREEE (reference sequence). The chain's CDR3 is CASSPEWGRGTLEQYF. The CDR3 DNA reads TGTGCCAGCAGCCCAGAATGGGGGAGGGGGACCTTGGAGCAGTACTTC.

The chain recombines TRBV5-4 with TRBJ2-5; maybe TRBD1 (5 bases). The germline V gene has CDR1 SGHNT and CDR2 YYREEE (reference sequence). The CDR3 is made up of 13 amino acids. With 4 bases removed from V and 3 bases from J, the gap between germline ends came to 10 bases. The CDR3 DNA follows: TGTGCCAGCAGCCGACAGATGGAAGAGACCCAGTACTTC. Protein: CASSRQMEETQYF.

V gene TRBV9 combines with J gene TRBJ1-2, with D uncertain. From germline, CDR1 is SGDLS and CDR2 YYNGEE. CDR3 size: 15 residues. Trimming cost V 3 bases and J 0 bases, with 12 bases left between them. The CDR3 DNA follows: TGTGCCAGCAGCGCCCCGGAGGACGCTAACTATGGCTACACCTTC. It encodes CASSAPEDANYGYTF.

The chain recombines TRBV7-2 with TRBJ2-7; TRBD2 might be the D (5 bases). CDR3 length equals 14 residues. Germline loops: CDR1 SGHTA, CDR2 FQGNSA. Trimming cost V 4 bases and J 6 bases, with 16 bases left between them. In DNA form, the CDR3 reads TGTGCCAGCAGCTCAACTAGAGCCCCCATCGAGCAGTACTTC. Translation: CASSSTRAPIEQYF.

The chain has TRBV12-2 and TRBJ2-5; the table assigns TRBD2, which was not confirmed against the DNA. TRBV12-2 has pseudogene status. This CDR3 region has 16 residues. The CDR3 loop is CASRLARSGGRETQYF. The DNA for the CDR3 is TGTGCAAGTCGCTTAGCGCGTAGCGGGGGGAGGGAGACCCAGTACTTC.

The chain couples TRBV4-2 to TRBJ2-5, with a possible D match to TRBD2 (5 bases). The closer fit of TRBJ2-7 to the DNA end suggests the J call may be wrong. Germline values: CDR1 LGHNA, CDR2 YNFKEQ. The CDR3 consists of 15 residues. Written as DNA, the CDR3 is TGTGCCAGCAGCCAAGACGAGGGAGACGGGTACGAGCAGTACTTC. Translation: CASSQDEGDGYEQYF.

This chain links TRBV6-1 with TRBJ1-1; 9 bases are a match to TRBD1. This CDR3 has 14 residues. Trimming cost V 6 bases and J 4 bases; bases outside gene matches: 6. CDR1 is MNHNS, CDR2 SASEGT, per germline. The CDR3 coding sequence is TGTGCCAGCAGACGGACAGGGGTGGGCACTGAAGCTTTCTTT. Amino acids: CASRRTGVGTEAFF.

This chain joins TRBV29-1 and TRBJ1-4; no firm D call. This CDR3 contains 14 residues. Between the trimmed V and J ends, which lost 6 bases and 0 bases, there was a span of 11 bases. Germline V CDR1 and CDR2: SQVTM, ANQGSEA. CDR3 region: CSVIPRATNEKLFF. In DNA form, the CDR3 reads TGCAGCGTCATCCCCCGGGCAACTAATGAAAAACTGTTTTTT.

This clone was counted a few times. The chain has TRBV2 and TRBJ2-7; possibly TRBD1 for D (6 bases). The CDR3 has 15 residues. Germline V CDR1 and CDR2: SNHLY, FYNNEI. The V gene lost 7 bases and the J gene lost 0 bases, with 16 bases spanning the gap. This CDR3 is CASKWDTRSSYEQYF. The CDR3 nucleotides are TGTGCCAGCAAGTGGGACACTCGAAGCTCCTACGAGCAGTACTTC.

This chain joins TRBV19 and TRBJ1-2; possible D gene TRBD1, 5 bases. In germline, CDR1 is LNHDA, CDR2 SQIVND (reference sequence). The V gene lost 3 bases and the J gene lost 4 bases, with 12 bases spanning the gap. CDR3 length: 14 amino acids. The CDR3 sequence is CASSIVPGIYGYTF. CDR3 nucleotide sequence: TGTGCCAGTAGTATTGTTCCAGGGATCTATGGCTACACCTTC.